This T cell receptor beta chain was recovered during a study of T cells after yellow fever vaccination. Findings and limits, study-wide: In FACS-sorted repertoires, abundant clonotypes from the bulk population could appear as contaminants.

In TCRdb, the 5' RACE reads were re-called with MiXCR into one record per CDR3 protein. The sample lists 250,000 to 400,000 distinct CDR3 sequences; approximately 4.5% were seen once. A word on this clonotype: What it binds is unknown. This may stem from a read error, because a much larger clone lies one nucleotide away.

V dropped 3 bases and J dropped 6 bases, with 9 bases sitting between them. The germline gives CDR1 LGHNA, CDR2 YSLEER. The CDR3 has 14 residues. The source is a man aged 18-30 years who received the YFV17D yellow fever vaccine. This sample comprised PBMCs, obtained 15 days after the yellow fever booster vaccination. The chain uses TRBV4-3 and TRBJ1-6; D ambiguous. The CDR3 region is CASSQLAFNSPLHF. For the CDR3, the DNA is TGCGCCAGCAGCCAGTTAGCCTTTAATTCACCCCTCCACTTT.